This T cell receptor beta chain was found in a study of T cells in Graves' hyperthyroidism and ophthalmopathy. Study results and limitations: Most thyroid clonotypes expanded above 0.001 were also detected in blood. Ophthalmopathy stood apart from stable hyperthyroidism in a 13 V-J model.

The V and J ends lost 5 bases and 5 bases, in that order; junction bases with no gene match: 4. The CDR3 covers 14 residues. Comment on this clonotype: Its specificity is unknown.

Stability of Graves' hyperthyroidism was defined as absent ophthalmopathy progression within 18 months. In making diagnoses, clinical symptoms, serum thyroxine and TRAb, thyroid ultrasound and orbital computed tomography were all used. Amplified TCR beta CDR3 regions derived from RNA transcripts. Initially, a first-round RT-PCR of the TCR CDR3 employed the HTBI primer set. TCRdb reprocessed the multiplex PCR reads via MiXCR and lists one record per CDR3 protein. Here the sample spans approximately 330,000 distinct CDR3 sequences, over 20% being singletons. The specimen sequenced was blood. The gene calls are TRBV12-3 or TRBV12-4 and TRBJ2-3; 10 positions match TRBD2. This TCR came from a woman between 50 and 59 years old with Graves' hyperthyroidism. The CDR3 DNA sequence: TGTGCCAGCAGTCGGACTAGCGGCCAAGATACGCAGTATTTT. The encoded protein is CASSRTSGQDTQYF.